These 10 T cell receptor beta chains were sequenced from one sample in a study of PD-1 blockade in classical Hodgkin lymphoma. This table comes from immunoSEQ multiplex PCR, and its TCRdb copy is limited to in-frame clones, with some not included. This sample has roughly 100,000 clones; more than 85% occur once, and the top ten carry 1.5% to 2.5%. The time point was: cycle 4 day 1 (C4D1), after five to seven weeks of nivolumab. Every one of the patients relapsed after autologous stem cell transplantation (brentuximab vedotin exposure was variable). The sample in question was peripheral blood mononuclear cells (PBMCs), obtained before the fourth cycle of nivolumab. These receptors were collected from a human donor with classical Hodgkin lymphoma.

J is TRBJ2-1 and V is TRBV27; D may be TRBD1 (6 bases). Germline assignment: CDR1 MNHEY and CDR2 SMNVEV (reference sequence). This CDR3 is 16 amino acids long. V was shortened by 4 bases and J by 4 bases, with 17 bases between the two germline ends. The CDR3 sequence: CASSSPSQGMYNEQFF. CDR3 DNA: TGTGCCAGCAGTTCGCCTTCTCAGGGGATGTACAATGAGCAGTTCTTC.

The chain uses TRBV6-5 and TRBJ1-1; no reliable D call. V lost 2 bases and J 7 bases, leaving 17 bases between the germline ends. This CDR3 has 15 amino acids. The germline gives CDR1 MNHEY, CDR2 SVGAGI. This CDR3 reads CASSYRKAAKVEAFF. Here the CDR3 DNA reads TGTGCCAGCAGTTACAGGAAAGCAGCTAAAGTTGAAGCTTTCTTT.

The V call is TRBV18, the J call TRBJ1-3; D unresolved. Germline V gene data show CDR1 as KGHSH and CDR2 as LQKENI. This CDR3 spans 14 amino acids. V was shortened by 3 bases and J by 2 bases, with 8 bases between the two germline ends. Here the CDR3 DNA reads TGTGCCAGCTCACCCCCGGTTCCTGGAAACACCATATATTTT. It specifies CASSPPVPGNTIYF.

Points on this clone: One end of the junction varies from germline; a read error may be responsible. The CDR3 region is CASSLGSSGANVLTF. The CDR3 bases are TGTGCTAGCAGCTTAGGGAGTTCGGGGGCCAACGTCCTGACTTTC. The chain links TRBV7-7 to TRBJ2-6; a possible D gene is TRBD2 (5 bases). Germline assignment: CDR1 SSHAT and CDR2 FNYEAQ (reference sequence). This CDR3 contains 15 residues. The variable domain in full, with the rest retrieved from reference TRBV7-7 and TRBJ2-6, is GAGVSQSPRYKVTKRGQDVTLRCDPISSHATLYWYQQALGQGPEFLTYFNYEAQPDKSGLPSDRFSAERPEGSISTLTIQRTEQRDSAMYRCASSLGSSGANVLTFGAGSRLTVL.

This chain uses TRBV28 with TRBJ2-5; possibly TRBD1 for D (6 bases). Trimming took 4 bases from V and 5 from J, leaving 20 bases between them. CDR3 length: 16 amino acids. Germline lookup yields CDR1 MDHEN and CDR2 SYDVKM. The DNA of the CDR3 is TGTGCCAGCAGTTCCCCAGGACAGTACAAAGGGGAGACCCAGTACTTC. It codes for CASSSPGQYKGETQYF.

Regarding this clone: At the DNA level, this CDR3 is encoded by other sequences in the same sample as well. J is TRBJ2-7 and V is TRBV30; TRBD2 is a possible D gene (5 bases). V lost 0 bases and J 3 bases, leaving 6 bases between the germline ends. Germline CDR1 and CDR2: GTSNPN and SVGIG (reference sequence). CDR3 length: 12 residues. The CDR3 here is CAWSVGSYEQYF. CDR3 nucleotides: TGTGCCTGGAGTGTAGGGAGCTACGAGCAGTACTTC.

The V gene is TRBV10-3, the J gene TRBJ1-2, with D possibly matching TRBD1 (6 bases). V lost 6 bases, J lost 9 bases, and 20 bases lay in between. CDR3 size: 14 residues. The V gene's germline CDR1 is ENHRY and CDR2 SYGVKD. CDR3 DNA sequence: TGTGCCATCAGGGACGCCGGGACACGGATCCGCTACACCTTC. This translates into CAIRDAGTRIRYTF.

The rearrangement uses TRBV5-1 and TRBJ2-1; TRBD2 matches at 8 bases. Germline V gene lookup returns CDR1 SGHRS and CDR2 YFSETQ. This CDR3 is 16 amino acids long. The J segment lost 0 bases and the V segment lost 3 bases, leaving 5 bases of the junction unmatched. CDR3 coding DNA: TGCGCCAGCAGCTCCTTGAGCGGGAGCTCCTACAATGAGCAGTTCTTC. It encodes CASSSLSGSSYNEQFF.

This rearrangement joins TRBV4-1 to TRBJ2-7; D unresolved. The CDR3 length is 13 residues. Trimming cost V 2 bases and J 2 bases, with 7 bases left between them. Germline-derived CDR1 and CDR2 are MGHRA and YSYEKL. DNA for the CDR3: TGCGCCAGCAGCCAACAACTGCCCTACGAGCAGTACTTC. This translates into CASSQQLPYEQYF.

This chain connects TRBV6-1 to TRBJ1-1, with 11 bases identical to TRBD1. The CDR3 is 15 residues long. Per germline, CDR1 MNHNS and CDR2 SASEGT. V lost 6 bases and J lost 4; bases outside the gene matches: 7. CDR3 amino acids: CASRPRGTGGTEAFF. For the CDR3, the DNA is TGTGCCAGCAGACCTAGAGGGACAGGGGGCACTGAAGCTTTCTTT.